These 24 T cell receptor beta chains share one sample of origin, sequenced in a study of CD8 T cells in Susac syndrome. With random hexamers, reverse transcription was performed on roughly 0.5 to 1 ug of RNA. Using its own MiXCR run on the immunoSEQ multiplex PCR reads, TCRdb lists one record per CDR3 protein. The data show 400,000 to 550,000 distinct CDR3 sequences, with around 83% seen just once and 0.12% held by the top ten. Source material: CD8+ T cells from PBMCs. These receptors were obtained from a human donor with multiple sclerosis.

This clonotype was counted once. This chain connects TRBV20-1 to TRBJ2-3, with 8 bases that match TRBD1. Germline loops: CDR1 DFQATT, CDR2 SNEGSKA (reference sequence). V was clipped by 3 bases and J by 2 bases; unmatched bases: 16. This CDR3 has 18 amino acids. In DNA form, the CDR3 reads TGCAGTGCTAGGGATTATATGGGCGGGACAGGAAACACAGATACGCAGTATTTT. Translating gives CSARDYMGGTGNTDTQYF.

J is TRBJ1-2 and V is TRBV3-1; TRBD1 matches at 7 bases. The V gene end was trimmed by 0 bases and the J gene end by 3 bases; junction bases not matched to a gene: 1. This CDR3 spans 14 amino acids. CDR1 is LGHDT and CDR2 is YNNKEL in the germline V gene (reference sequence). Written as DNA, the CDR3 is TGTGCCAGCAGCCAAGAGGGGACAGACTATGGCTACACCTTC. Protein sequence: CASSQEGTDYGYTF.

V is TRBV20-1 and J is TRBJ2-1, with a tentative D call TRBD1 (5 bases). The CDR3 is 13 amino acids. V lost 0 bases, J lost 10 bases, and 13 bases lay in between. In germline, CDR1 is DFQATT, CDR2 SNEGSKA (reference sequence). CDR3 coding DNA: TGCAGTGCTAGAGATTATGGGGCGAAGGAGCAGTTCTTC. Its protein product is CSARDYGAKEQFF.

The chain carries TRBV27 and TRBJ2-2; TRBD1 matches 10 bases. CDR1 and CDR2 (germline): MNHEY, SMNVEV (reference sequence). The ends lost 4 bases at V and 5 bases at J; junction bases unmatched: 4. The CDR3 extends over 15 amino acids. In DNA form, the CDR3 reads TGTGCCAGCAGTTACTCGGACAGGGGGACCGGGGAGCTGTTTTTT. This translates into CASSYSDRGTGELFF.

The chain carries TRBV14 and TRBJ2-7; D perhaps matches TRBD2 (5 bases). The CDR3 runs 14 residues. Germline V gene data show CDR1 as SGHDN and CDR2 as FVKESK. Trimming pared 6 bases from V and 5 bases from J, leaving 17 bases between. The CDR3 spells CASSPEDVGNEQYF. The CDR3 DNA reads as TGTGCCAGCAGTCCCGAAGACGTCGGGAACGAGCAGTACTTC.

The chain uses TRBV18 and TRBJ1-3, with 10 bases identical to TRBD1. Germline loops: CDR1 KGHSH, CDR2 LQKENI. V shed 3 bases, J shed 0 bases, and the junction held 8 bases outside the gene matches. This CDR3 region has 18 residues. The CDR3 coding sequence is TGTGCCAGCTCACCTCCCCGGACAGGGGGATTCTCTGGAAACACCATATATTTT. Protein sequence: CASSPPRTGGFSGNTIYF.

V and J are TRBV15 and TRBJ2-1; 15 bases map to TRBD2. The CDR3 is made up of 19 amino acids. From germline, CDR1 is LNHNV and CDR2 YYDKDF (reference sequence). With 1 base clipped from V and 2 bases from J, the junction kept 6 bases outside the gene matches. Here the CDR3 DNA reads TGTGCCACCAGCAGAGTTTGGGGACTAGCGGGGGGCACCTACAATGAGCAGTTCTTC. Residues: CATSRVWGLAGGTYNEQFF.

The V and J genes are TRBV14 and TRBJ2-5; D gene uncertain. The CDR3 consists of 13 residues. Germline-derived CDR1 and CDR2 are SGHDN and FVKESK. The ends were cut back, 6 bases at V and 3 bases at J, with 11 bases in the middle. The CDR3 sequence: CASRPLIEETQYF. The CDR3 bases are TGTGCCAGCAGACCGCTAATTGAAGAGACCCAGTACTTC.

This clonotype was counted only a few times. This CDR3 reads CASSLPSGTGDEQYF. The CDR3 bases are TGTGCCAGCAGCCTCCCTTCCGGGACAGGGGACGAGCAGTACTTC. The chain is built from TRBV7-9 and TRBJ2-7; 10 bases fit TRBD1. The CDR3 covers 15 residues. CDR1 SEHNR and CDR2 FQNEAQ come from the germline V gene (reference sequence). Trimming cost V 5 bases and J 5 bases; bases outside gene matches: 9. Based on the CDR3 plus reference TRBV7-9 and TRBJ2-7, the full variable domain is DTGVSQNPRHKITKRGQNVTFRCDPISEHNRLYWYRQTLGQGPEFLTYFQNEAQLEKSRLLSDRFSAERPKGSFSTLEIQRTEQGDSAMYLCASSLPSGTGDEQYFGPGTRLTVT.

The chain is built from TRBV4-1 and TRBJ1-1; a weak D match, TRBD1 (5 bases). The CDR3 spans 18 residues. The germline V gene encodes CDR1 MGHRA and CDR2 YSYEKL. Trimming removed 3 bases from V and 0 bases from J, with 20 bases in between. The CDR3 bases are TGCGCCAGCAGCCATGACCTCCCGGGGACTAACGTGAACACTGAAGCTTTCTTT. Translated, it gives CASSHDLPGTNVNTEAFF.

The chain links TRBV7-9 to TRBJ2-1; 9 bases match TRBD2. The germline CDR1 and CDR2 sequences are SEHNR and FQNEAQ (reference sequence). V was clipped by 5 bases and J by 5 bases; unmatched bases: 10. The CDR3 is 16 residues long. The chain's CDR3 is CASSGYLAGLDNEQFF. The CDR3 nucleotides are TGTGCCAGCAGCGGTTACCTAGCGGGGCTCGACAATGAGCAGTTCTTC.

This clonotype was recorded a few times. The gene calls are TRBV19 and TRBJ2-1; D remains unclear. CDR1 LNHDA and CDR2 SQIVND come from the germline V gene (reference sequence). The CDR3 extends over 14 amino acids. V lost 0 bases, J lost 4 bases, and 7 bases lay in between. The CDR3 sequence is CASSIDNTYNEQFF. The CDR3 DNA reads as TGTGCCAGTAGTATAGATAACACTTACAATGAGCAGTTCTTC.

The chain carries TRBV3-1 and TRBJ2-3; TRBD1 matches at 9 bases. V dropped 4 bases and J dropped 2; count of bases not matched to a gene: 4. CDR1 LGHDT and CDR2 YNNKEL come from the germline V gene (reference sequence). The CDR3 is 15 amino acids. CDR3 bases: TGTGCCAGCAGCCTCCGGGACAGGGACACAGATACGCAGTATTTT. It specifies CASSLRDRDTDTQYF.

The chain uses TRBV28 and TRBJ2-7, with D perhaps TRBD2 (6 bases). Germline V gene data show CDR1 as MDHEN and CDR2 as SYDVKM. The CDR3 runs to 14 residues. The germline V and J ends were trimmed by 8 bases and 1 base, with 15 bases remaining between them. CDR3: CASSAWGESYEQYF. The CDR3 nucleotides read TGTGCCAGCTCCGCCTGGGGGGAATCCTACGAGCAGTACTTC.

V and J are TRBV5-4 and TRBJ2-1; weak D call: TRBD2 (5 bases). The CDR3 runs 13 residues. Trimming stripped 4 bases from V and 9 bases from J, with 14 bases between. Germline V gene lookup returns CDR1 SGHNT and CDR2 YYREEE (reference sequence). The CDR3 DNA sequence: TGTGCCAGCAGCCCCCGGACTGAGCTTGAGCAGTTCTTC. Amino acid sequence: CASSPRTELEQFF.

This clonotype was detected only a few times. This chain joins TRBV6-2 or TRBV6-3 and TRBJ1-2; D might be TRBD1 (6 bases). The CDR3 length is 13 residues. CDR1 is MNHEY and CDR2 is SVGEGT in the germline V gene. Trimming cost V 2 bases and J 7 bases, with 11 bases left between them. The CDR3 region is CASSYPWGAGYTF. In DNA form, the CDR3 reads TGTGCCAGCAGTTACCCTTGGGGGGCTGGCTACACCTTC.

The rearrangement uses TRBV27 and TRBJ2-7; D perhaps matches TRBD2 (6 bases). The CDR3 covers 14 residues. The V end was cut by 3 bases, the J end by 2 bases, with 11 bases between. Germline CDR1 MNHEY, CDR2 SMNVEV (reference sequence). The CDR3 is CASSFGRTPYEQYF. CDR3 in DNA: TGTGCCAGCAGTTTCGGGAGAACCCCCTACGAGCAGTACTTC.

The V and J genes are TRBV12-3 or TRBV12-4 and TRBJ1-5, with unresolved D. CDR3 length: 15 amino acids. The V and J ends lost 3 bases and 0 bases respectively, with 9 bases between them. The CDR3 here is CASSFGRYSNQPQHF. In DNA form, the CDR3 reads TGTGCCAGCAGTTTCGGACGGTATAGCAATCAGCCCCAGCATTTT.

The chain combines TRBV6-2 or TRBV6-3 with TRBJ2-1; D is perhaps TRBD2 (5 bases). The germline CDR1 and CDR2 sequences are MNHEY and SVGEGT. The CDR3 consists of 15 residues. The V gene lost 0 bases and the J gene lost 6 bases, with 12 bases spanning the gap. In DNA form, the CDR3 reads TGTGCCAGCAGTTACTCGGAAGGGAGCGGCAATGAGCAGTTCTTC. Amino acid sequence: CASSYSEGSGNEQFF.

V usage is TRBV29-1 and J usage is TRBJ1-2, with TRBD1 matching over 10 bases. The V gene end was trimmed by 0 bases and the J gene end by 8 bases; junction bases not matched to a gene: 6. Germline lookup yields CDR1 SQVTM and CDR2 ANQGSEA. The CDR3 spans 14 residues. The CDR3 region is CSVEDLDRGGGYTF. CDR3 nucleotide sequence: TGCAGCGTTGAAGATCTGGACAGGGGGGGAGGCTACACCTTC. The whole variable domain, remainder taken from reference TRBV29-1 and TRBJ1-2, is SAVISQKPSRDICQRGTSLTIQCQVDSQVTMMFWYRQQPGQSLTLIATANQGSEATYESGFVIDKFPISRPNLTFSTLTVSNMSPEDSSIYLCSVEDLDRGGGYTFGSGTRLTVV.

The gene calls are TRBV11-2 and TRBJ1-1; no definite D call. The CDR3 totals 18 residues. Trimming took off 5 bases at V and 3 bases at J, with 25 bases between the two ends. From germline, CDR1 is SGHAT and CDR2 FQNNGV. The CDR3, as DNA: TGTGCCAGCAGCCAGTGGGCGAGGGATCTAGAGCGGGACACTGAAGCTTTCTTT. It specifies CASSQWARDLERDTEAFF.

The V call is TRBV20-1, the J call TRBJ2-7; TRBD1 might be the D (5 bases). Germline V gives CDR1 DFQATT, CDR2 SNEGSKA (reference sequence). Trimming took 4 bases from V and 5 from J, leaving 15 bases between them. There are 13 residues in the CDR3. The CDR3 sequence is CSANPQAVNEQYF. The CDR3 DNA reads as TGCAGTGCTAACCCACAGGCTGTGAACGAGCAGTACTTC.

V gene TRBV4-1 combines with J gene TRBJ1-1, with TRBD1 as a possible D gene (6 bases). The germline V and J ends were trimmed by 7 bases and 4 bases, with 16 bases remaining between them. The germline CDR1 and CDR2 sequences are MGHRA and YSYEKL. The CDR3 sequence is 14 residues long. The CDR3 protein is CASTVGGGGTEAFF. CDR3 DNA sequence: TGCGCCAGCACGGTCGGCGGAGGGGGCACTGAAGCTTTCTTT.

The V call is TRBV4-1, the J call TRBJ2-1; 13 positions agree with TRBD2. The CDR3 runs 19 residues. Germline values: CDR1 MGHRA, CDR2 YSYEKL. The V and J ends lost 2 bases and 5 bases, in that order; junction bases with no gene match: 12. The CDR3 region is CASSQRSPVLAGGHNEQFF. The CDR3 coding sequence is TGCGCCAGCAGCCAACGTTCCCCGGTACTAGCGGGGGGGCACAATGAGCAGTTCTTC.